This T cell receptor (beta chain) originates from a study of T cell responses to AZD1222 COVID-19 vaccine. Analysis merged second doses at about 4 or about 12 weeks. Study outcomes and limitations: Unmutated variant regions are reportedly targeted by nearly half of spike-specific TCRs. Spike-specific TCR repertoires showed rising breadth and depth after two AZD1222 doses. Among the donors, most were white British and more were female, and clonal diversity was possibly underestimated.

Method: immunoSEQ multiplex PCR; TCRdb's copy keeps in-frame clones and lacks some. The sample includes about 110,000 clones, 80% to 90% of them seen just once. Regarding this clone: Antigen specificity is unknown.

The germline CDR1 and CDR2 sequences are MNHEY and SMNVEV (reference sequence). The CDR3 totals 14 residues. With 8 bases removed from V and 1 base from J, the gap between germline ends came to 14 bases. This rearrangement joins TRBV27 to TRBJ1-1; D remains unclear. The sequences come from peripheral blood, collected 28 days after the second AZD1222 dose. The clonotype was recovered from an adult who received the AZD1222 COVID-19 vaccine. In DNA form, the CDR3 reads TGTGCCAGCCGCTTCGGGAGGTGGAACACTGAAGCTTTCTTT. It is translated as CASRFGRWNTEAFF.